This TCR beta chain originates from a study of T cell clonotyping in hematopoietic cell transplantation (dated by TCRdb to the early 2020s). Study-level background: A total of 110 to 150 blood samples were collected in the study from roughly 40 consecutive transplant recipients and their related donors. Patient recruitment ran from September 2015 to early 2017, and follow-up continued until late 2020 or death.

On the study overall, not on this receptor specifically: A decrease in recipient TCR diversity was observed after transplant, and a progressive increase in pathologically expanded clonotypes was seen from day 30 to day 180. The sample size was limited, and CD4 and CD8 repertoire contributions could not be separated because cells were not sorted. Only a small fraction of recipient repertoires overlapped donor repertoires, with over 95% appearing de novo at the given depth. Inverse Simpson Index values from donors and from recipients before transplant predicted broader TCR repertoire diversity after transplant.

With the immunoSEQ assay, which is a bias-controlled multiplex PCR relying on V- and J-specific primers, TCR beta CDR3 regions were amplified from genomic DNA. A proprietary barcode and Illumina adapter sequences were added to the CDR3 amplicons in a second PCR step. An Illumina MiSeq instrument was used to sequence the CDR3 libraries. The authors' pipeline ran thus. Export and quality control were performed with immunoSEQ Analyzer 3.0, and downstream analyses were performed with R Bioconductor and Immunarch. Repertoire metrics were calculated using only productive rearrangements within the normalized downsampled data set. In the normalized cohort, a clonotype counted as pathologically expanded if the clonotype was larger than 5 templates. Repertoire diversity was measured with the Inverse Simpson Index. To capture all clonotypes, CMV-specificity analyses were performed on the non-normalized data set. Sourced from immuneACCESS, this table was stored by TCRdb with only in-frame sequences that have V and J called. A share of the clones is absent; for the studies checked, an unresolved V gene accounts for under half, and the remainder has no known explanation. That table supplies the V and J calls and clone size; D and trimming were determined from the DNA. Counted in this sample were 10,000 to 15,000 clones; 92% of them appeared once. The ten largest account for 6% to 8.5% of the sample.

CDR1 and CDR2, per the germline V gene, are SNHLY and FYNNEI. Counted from cysteine to phenylalanine, this CDR3 has 14 amino acids. The read is trimmed to its CDR3 DNA, 42 bases read in frame from base 1. Relative to germline, V is missing 6 bases and J is missing 7 bases, with 6 bases of the junction outside any gene match. In light of the paper, this sample's time point label describes: 100 days after allo-HCT. Recipient blood was collected about 28 days before transplant and at days 30, 100 and 180 after transplant. Nuclei Lysis Solution was used to extract genomic DNA from fresh or cryopreserved unfractionated peripheral blood mononuclear cells. Turning to this clone: Its antigen is unknown. One base away there is no much larger clone; base qualities are not given.

The sequence is built from TRBV2 and TRBJ1-6, with 7 central nucleotides matching TRBD1. The material sequenced was PBMCs, taken 100 days after allogeneic stem cell transplant. This sequence was found in a female patient aged 45-65 years who had an allogeneic stem cell transplant from an unrelated donor, so the T cells may come from the graft donor. Some clones in this sample may be carry-over from other donors' samples. The DNA is TGTGCCAGCAGGCCCGACAGGGACAATTCACCCCTCCACTTT. Its coded protein is CASRPDRDNSPLHF.